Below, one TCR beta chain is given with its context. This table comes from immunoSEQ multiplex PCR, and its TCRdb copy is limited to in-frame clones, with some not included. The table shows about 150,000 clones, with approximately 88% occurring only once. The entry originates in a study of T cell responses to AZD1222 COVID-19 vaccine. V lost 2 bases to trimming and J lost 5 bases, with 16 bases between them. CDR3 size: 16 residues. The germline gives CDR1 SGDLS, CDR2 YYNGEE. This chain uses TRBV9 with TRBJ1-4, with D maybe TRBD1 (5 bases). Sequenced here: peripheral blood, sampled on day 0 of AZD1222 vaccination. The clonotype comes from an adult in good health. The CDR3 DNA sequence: TGTGCCAGCAGCGTTTTAGGGGACCCTAGGAATGAAAAACTGTTTTTT. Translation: CASSVLGDPRNEKLFF.